The present TCR beta chain was sequenced within a study of CD8 T cells in ankylosing spondylitis. Regarding the study as a whole: As reported, disease-linked clones showed significant enrichment in matched ankylosing spondylitis synovial fluid. A TCR beta motif made of 7 to 9 highly homologous variants seemed typical of ankylosing spondylitis blood. Disease-linked clones proved CD8+ and comparatively uncommon in peripheral blood. Some of these motif variants have turned up before, in reports on reactive arthritis synovial fluid and blood.

In making TCR beta libraries, quantitative 5'-RACE with molecular barcodes was used. MiXCR was run by TCRdb on the 5' RACE reads, yielding one entry per CDR3 protein. The sample includes some 840,000 distinct CDR3 sequences, about 12% of them seen just once. The germline CDR1 and CDR2 sequences are SGDLS and YYNGEE. The trim removed 0 bases at V and 4 bases at J, leaving 3 bases unmatched. CDR3 size: 15 residues. This clonotype turned up a few times. Antigen specificity is unknown. The chain recombines TRBV9 with TRBJ2-3; 9 bases line up with TRBD2. Sequenced: blood, either unsorted or a sorted T cell fraction (not recorded which). The TCR sequence derives from a male donor with ankylosing spondylitis. CDR3 bases: TGTGCCAGCAGCGTAGTGGCGGGGGGGCCAGATACGCAGTATTTT. This encodes CASSVVAGGPDTQYF.